This T cell receptor (beta chain) was found in a study of CD8+ T cells in alopecia areata. Study-level information: Grafting placed skin from roughly 6-13-month-old C3H/HeJ donors with spontaneous alopecia onto approximately 6-11-week-old female C3H/HeJ mice. Overall study results and limits: Clonality in lesional scalp, especially alopecia totalis/universalis, exceeded that of normal scalp.

Cutaneous lymph nodes were pooled and cells sorted by CD4, CD8alpha, NKG2D, NKG2ACE and more. In regard to this clone: Its specificity is unknown. The genes are named according to mouse.

The sequencing template was cDNA reverse transcribed from extracted RNA. Profiled with immunoSEQ multiplex PCR; TCRdb holds only in-frame clones, not every one. Recorded here are over 15,000 clones, with no singletons, and the ten leading clones hold roughly 31%. The sequencing input was CD8+ T cells sorted from a lymph node. The sequence was collected from a C3H/HeJ mouse with alopecia areata. For this strain, the MHC haplotype corresponds to H2-k.

The CDR3 protein is CASGVPGLGSAETLYF. The CDR3 bases that were read are TGTGCCAGCGGTGTACCGGGACTGGGAAGTGCAGAA. The chain employs TRBV13-2 and TRBJ2-3; TRBD2 aligns across 9 bases. The CDR3 end lies 4 residues beyond the end of the read and is filled in from the germline J gene. V lost 3 bases, J lost 0 bases, and 5 bases stayed unmatched. From germline, CDR1 is NNHNN and CDR2 SYGAGS (reference sequence). This CDR3 has 16 amino acids.